Listed below are T cell receptor beta chains from one sample, sequenced in a study of early T cells in non-severe SARS-CoV-2 infection. In TCRdb, the 5' RACE reads were re-called with MiXCR into one record per CDR3 protein. The sample lists about 64,000 distinct CDR3 sequences; approximately 12% were seen once. The specimen comprised whole blood, sampled at baseline. These TCRs come from an adult who was a healthcare worker with PCR-confirmed SARS-CoV-2 infection or an uninfected control (not recorded which). The CDR3 runs from the conserved cysteine through the conserved F or W. A D gene is named only where the DNA matches it firmly. Clone size is not always given. Where it is, it says once, few, many or a class for expanded clones.

d_call clone_size j_call v_call cdr3_aa cdr3_nt
NA NA TRBJ1-5 TRBV12-3/TRBV12-4 CASTSGPGREQPQHF TGTGCCAGCACCTCCGGGCCCGGAAGGGAGCAGCCCCAGCATTTT
TRBD1 NA TRBJ1-2 TRBV6-2/TRBV6-3 CASTRQGRNYGYTF TGTGCCAGCACCCGACAGGGGCGCAACTATGGCTACACCTTC
TRBD1 many TRBJ2-1 TRBV7-9 CASSPTQQGFSYNEQFF TGTGCCAGCAGCCCGACCCAACAGGGGTTCTCCTACAATGAGCAGTTCTTC
TRBD1 few TRBJ2-5 TRBV11-2 CASSPRTGGAGETQYF TGTGCCAGCAGCCCCCGGACAGGGGGCGCGGGAGAGACCCAGTACTTC
NA NA TRBJ2-5 TRBV14 CASSQGGASEETQYF TGTGCCAGCAGCCAAGGAGGGGCCTCCGAAGAGACCCAGTACTTC
NA few TRBJ2-3 TRBV24-1 CATSVPEGLSTDTQYF TGTGCCACCAGTGTGCCCGAGGGCCTCAGCACAGATACGCAGTATTTT
NA medium-sized TRBJ2-7 TRBV2 CASSELGAVSYEQYF TGTGCCAGCAGTGAATTGGGGGCAGTTTCCTACGAGCAGTACTTC
TRBD2 NA TRBJ2-7 TRBV29-1 CSVVAGVGEQYF TGCAGCGTTGTAGCGGGAGTTGGTGAGCAGTACTTC
NA few TRBJ2-7 TRBV5-1 CASSFGLKGDEQYF TGCGCCAGCAGCTTTGGACTAAAAGGTGACGAGCAGTACTTC
NA few TRBJ1-5 TRBV19 CASSNVRREPQHF TGTGCCAGTAGTAATGTACGGCGAGAACCCCAGCATTTT
TRBD1 NA TRBJ1-1 TRBV27 CASSLLGQKNTEAFF TGTGCCAGCAGTTTACTGGGACAGAAAAACACTGAAGCTTTCTTT
TRBD2 NA TRBJ2-3 TRBV9 CASSVGASGDADTQYF TGTGCCAGCAGCGTAGGGGCTAGCGGGGATGCAGATACGCAGTATTTT
NA NA TRBJ2-1 TRBV12-3/TRBV12-4 CASRLGRYNEQFF TGTGCCAGCAGACTCGGACGATACAATGAGCAGTTCTTC
NA few TRBJ2-1 TRBV12-3/TRBV12-4 CASSVDPSSYNEQFF TGTGCCAGCAGTGTTGACCCCAGCTCCTACAATGAGCAGTTCTTC
NA NA TRBJ2-3 TRBV24-1 CATSDPTAQPTDTQYF TGTGCCACCAGTGATCCGACGGCTCAACCCACAGATACGCAGTATTTT
TRBD1 NA TRBJ2-7 TRBV7-8 CASSMGQGFDEQYF TGTGCCAGCAGCATGGGACAGGGATTTGACGAGCAGTACTTC
TRBD1 NA TRBJ1-1 TRBV28 CASSTFFGDSAFSLMNTEAFF TGTGCCAGCAGTACCTTTTTCGGGGACAGCGCATTCTCCCTCATGAACACTGAAGCTTTCTTT
NA few TRBJ2-1 TRBV28 CASSPGQSSYNEQFF TGTGCCAGCAGCCCGGGTCAAAGCTCCTACAATGAGCAGTTCTTC
NA few TRBJ2-3 TRBV11-2 CASSTLGQLGDTQYF TGTGCCAGCAGCACCCTGGGGCAATTGGGAGATACGCAGTATTTT
TRBD2 many TRBJ2-1 TRBV6-4 CASSDSTSGGHEQFF TGTGCCAGCAGTGACTCGACTAGCGGGGGACATGAGCAGTTCTTC
TRBD2 few TRBJ2-1 TRBV12-3/TRBV12-4 CASSSQVAGVQNNEQFF TGTGCCAGCAGTTCCCAAGTAGCGGGGGTTCAAAACAATGAGCAGTTCTTC
NA few TRBJ2-7 TRBV28 CASGKGQYF TGTGCCAGCGGGAAGGGGCAGTACTTC
TRBD2 many TRBJ2-4 TRBV10-3 CAISEGLAGENIQYF TGTGCCATCAGTGAGGGACTAGCGGGAGAAAACATTCAGTACTTC
NA many TRBJ2-5 TRBV11-2 CASSLGTFTETQYF TGTGCCAGCAGCTTAGGCACATTCACGGAGACCCAGTACTTC
NA few TRBJ2-7 TRBV7-8 CASTPGRFRGEQYF TGTGCCAGCACCCCGGGACGTTTTCGGGGCGAGCAGTACTTC
TRBD2 NA TRBJ2-3 TRBV20-1 CSARGKTSGGVSDTQYF TGCAGTGCTAGAGGAAAGACTAGCGGGGGGGTGTCAGATACGCAGTATTTT
NA NA TRBJ1-5 TRBV7-8 CASSPRGGLGNQPQHF TGTGCCAGCAGCCCACGGGGGGGGTTAGGCAATCAGCCCCAGCATTTT
TRBD2 few TRBJ2-7 TRBV28 CASSSSGRTALYEQYF TGTGCCAGCAGTTCTAGCGGGAGGACGGCCCTCTACGAGCAGTACTTC
NA few TRBJ2-1 TRBV2 CASSLNNEQFF TGTGCCAGCAGTTTAAACAATGAGCAGTTCTTC
NA NA TRBJ2-6 TRBV5-1 CASSFTAGANVLTF TGCGCCAGCAGCTTTACAGCTGGGGCCAACGTCCTGACTTTC
TRBD2 many TRBJ2-1 TRBV11-2 CASSLDPTSTIQFF TGTGCCAGCAGCTTAGATCCGACTAGCACTATTCAGTTCTTC
NA many TRBJ1-1 TRBV19 CASQVGANTEAFF TGTGCCAGCCAGGTTGGGGCTAACACTGAAGCTTTCTTT
NA NA TRBJ2-2 TRBV2 CASSDLHLNTGELFF TGTGCCAGCAGTGATTTACACCTAAACACCGGGGAGCTGTTTTTT
TRBD2 NA TRBJ2-1 TRBV9 CASSVGSGGPEQFF TGTGCCAGCAGCGTAGGAAGCGGGGGGCCTGAGCAGTTCTTC
NA many TRBJ2-1 TRBV29-1 CSVEGVLRRPEDNEQFF TGCAGCGTTGAGGGTGTTTTGCGGCGGCCAGAAGACAATGAGCAGTTCTTC
TRBD2 few TRBJ2-1 TRBV6-2/TRBV6-3 CASSSLAGQFF TGTGCCAGCAGTTCCCTAGCGGGGCAGTTCTTC
NA many TRBJ2-5 TRBV7-6 CASSLLADLVETQYF TGTGCCAGCAGCTTACTCGCGGACTTAGTTGAGACCCAGTACTTC
NA NA TRBJ1-2 TRBV27 CASKANLLSGGYTF TGTGCCAGCAAGGCAAATTTATTGTCAGGCGGCTACACCTTC
TRBD1 few TRBJ1-1 TRBV18 CASSLGTANTEAFF TGTGCCAGCTCACTAGGGACAGCGAACACTGAAGCTTTCTTT
TRBD1 few TRBJ1-2 TRBV9 CASSAPGTGGSYGYTF TGTGCCAGCAGCGCCCCTGGGACAGGGGGCTCCTATGGCTACACCTTC
NA NA TRBJ1-5 TRBV7-9 CASSLTPTGQQHF TGTGCCAGCAGCTTAACCCCGACAGGCCAACAGCATTTT
NA many TRBJ2-2 TRBV20-1 CSAKNPRQGMSGELFF TGCAGTGCCAAAAATCCTCGGCAGGGGATGTCCGGGGAGCTGTTTTTT
NA few TRBJ1-6 TRBV20-1 CSARDTQGTLNSPLHF TGCAGTGCTAGAGATACTCAGGGGACACTTAATTCACCCCTCCACTTT
NA NA TRBJ1-5 TRBV7-2 CASSLESGGSQPQHF TGTGCCAGCAGCTTAGAGTCGGGGGGCAGTCAGCCCCAGCATTTT
TRBD2 many TRBJ2-1 TRBV7-2 CASSSKRGLYYNEQFF TGTGCCAGCAGCTCTAAGCGGGGGCTCTACTACAATGAGCAGTTCTTC
TRBD1 NA TRBJ2-7 TRBV28 CASQTGANEQYF TGTGCCAGCCAGACAGGGGCGAACGAGCAGTACTTC
NA NA TRBJ2-5 TRBV7-2 CASSVSPGTQYF TGTGCCAGCAGCGTTTCCCCCGGGACCCAGTACTTC
TRBD2 few TRBJ2-4 TRBV18 CASSPGTSGRGGKNIQYF TGTGCCAGCTCACCCGGGACTAGCGGGAGAGGGGGCAAAAACATTCAGTACTTC
NA NA TRBJ1-1 TRBV18 CASSPSQGGTTEAFF TGTGCCAGCTCACCCTCACAGGGAGGTACCACTGAAGCTTTCTTT
NA many TRBJ1-2 TRBV18 CASSPKREEQCF TGTGCCAGCTCACCAAAGCGAGAAGAACAATGCTTC